The sequence of this T cell receptor beta chain was determined in a study of cytomegalovirus exposure and HLA in healthy donors. General study points: Three CMV-associated chains proved CMV antigen-specific in vitro. V- and J-gene trimming of TCR beta was linked (in a later analysis) to a missense DCLRE1C variant. The authors assumed roughly uniform sequencing depth across donors for presence/absence analyses.

J was trimmed by 6 bases and V by 2 bases; bases with no gene match: 7. Germline CDR1 is SEHNR and CDR2 is FQNEAQ (reference sequence). CDR3 length equals 14 residues. The PCR ran on 60 Vbeta and 13 Jbeta primers. Sequencing was performed with immunoSEQ multiplex PCR; in TCRdb, only in-frame clones are kept and a portion is missing. The sample consists of roughly 63,000 clones, approximately 82% of them appearing once. About this clone itself: Its antigen is as yet unknown.

The chain employs TRBV7-9 and TRBJ2-7, with 7 bases lining up with TRBD1. Material for sequencing was PBMCs. The receptor's source is a woman in her 40s in good health and CMV-seropositive. This chain's CDR3 is CASSLNPTGSEQYF. CDR3 coding DNA: TGTGCCAGCAGCTTAAATCCGACAGGGTCCGAGCAGTACTTC. The full variable domain, with the rest looked up from reference TRBV7-9 and TRBJ2-7, is DTGVSQNPRHKITKRGQNVTFRCDPISEHNRLYWYRQTLGQGPEFLTYFQNEAQLEKSRLLSDRFSAERPKGSFSTLEIQRTEQGDSAMYLCASSLNPTGSEQYFGPGTRLTVT.